The 17 T cell receptor beta chains below were found in one sample sequenced in a study of blood T cell repertoires in COVID-19. TCRdb's table, derived via immunoSEQ multiplex PCR, lists solely in-frame clones and lacks some. Among approximately 250,000 clones listed, 86% were seen once. The sequenced sample consisted of peripheral blood. All receptors come from a woman older than 75 with COVID-19, enrolled during active disease.

The chain uses TRBV20-1 and TRBJ1-2, with D uncertain. The CDR3 contains 11 residues. V lost 6 bases, J lost 8 bases, and 13 bases lay in between. Germline CDR1 is DFQATT and CDR2 is SNEGSKA (reference sequence). This CDR3 is CSAGSGGGYTF. For the CDR3, the DNA is TGCAGTGCGGGGTCCGGCGGGGGCTACACCTTC.

The genes are TRBV6-6 and TRBJ1-5; D not resolved. Germline CDR1 reads MNHNY; CDR2 reads SVGAGI (reference sequence). The germline V and J ends were trimmed by 2 bases and 6 bases, with 11 bases remaining between them. CDR3 length: 14 residues. CDR3 protein: CASSYPEDLQPQHF. In nucleotides, the CDR3 is TGTGCCAGCAGTTACCCGGAGGATCTTCAGCCCCAGCATTTT.

The chain has TRBV5-1 and TRBJ1-1; D is undetermined. The CDR3 runs 15 residues. Germline V gene sequence: CDR1 SGHRS, CDR2 YFSETQ. Trimming left V 4 bases short and J 1 base short, with 14 bases between. CDR3 protein: CASSRERQTNTEAFF. The CDR3 coding sequence is TGCGCCAGCAGCCGGGAAAGGCAGACGAACACTGAAGCTTTCTTT.

The chain carries TRBV6-5 and TRBJ1-4; D call uncertain. Trimming removed 6 bases from V and 0 bases from J, with 8 bases in between. The CDR3 has 14 amino acids. Germline assignment: CDR1 MNHEY and CDR2 SVGAGI. This CDR3 is CASRSQATNEKLFF. CDR3 nucleotides: TGTGCCAGCAGGTCCCAGGCAACTAATGAAAAACTGTTTTTT.

The chain uses TRBV10-2 and TRBJ2-7; 9 nucleotides align to TRBD1. Germline-derived CDR1 and CDR2 are WSHSY and SAAADI. The CDR3 is 15 residues long. The V gene end was trimmed by 2 bases and the J gene end by 5 bases; junction bases not matched to a gene: 7. The CDR3 nucleotides are TGCGCCAGCAGTGAGGCAAATGACAGGGGGAACGAGCAGTACGTC. Residues: CASSEANDRGNEQYV.

The chain links TRBV5-5 to TRBJ1-1; D remains ambiguous. The V end lost 3 bases, the J end lost 4 bases, and 10 bases lay between the germline ends. CDR1 is SGHKS and CDR2 is YYEKEE in the germline V gene (reference sequence). This CDR3 has 13 residues. The CDR3 coding sequence is TGTGCCAGCAGCTCCCATCGGGGCACTGAAGCTTTCTTT. Translated: CASSSHRGTEAFF.

CDR3 in DNA: TGTGCCAGCAGCGTAGTAGGAGGCCCTAGCGGAGGCTCCTACAATGAGCAGTTCTTC. Its protein product is CASSVVGGPSGGSYNEQFF. The chain joins TRBV9 to TRBJ2-1, with 7 nucleotides matching TRBD2. The junction had 12 bases not matched to a gene; V was cut back by 0 bases and J by 0 bases. This CDR3 is 19 amino acids long. Germline V gene sequence: CDR1 SGDLS, CDR2 YYNGEE. Combining the CDR3 with reference TRBV9 and TRBJ2-1 gives the whole variable domain DSGVTQTPKHLITATGQRVTLRCSPRSGDLSVYWYQQSLDQGLQFLIQYYNGEERAKGNILERFSAQQFPDLHSELNLSSLELGDSALYFCASSVVGGPSGGSYNEQFFGPGTRLTVL.

V and J are TRBV6-5 and TRBJ1-6; D call uncertain. Looked up from germline, CDR1 is MNHEY and CDR2 is SVGAGI. V was pared by 7 bases and J by 0 bases, with 7 bases between. The CDR3 covers 14 residues. CDR3: CASKQSSYNSPLHF. The CDR3 DNA reads as TGTGCCAGCAAACAGAGCTCCTATAATTCACCCCTCCACTTT.

The chain recombines TRBV5-6 with TRBJ2-5, with 8 bases aligning to TRBD2. The CDR3 is 16 amino acids. Germline values: CDR1 SGHDT, CDR2 YYEEEE. V lost 4 bases to trimming and J lost 5 bases; unmatched junction nucleotides: 13. DNA of the CDR3: TGTGCCAGCAGCCTCGGTCGGGGGGGCAAGGTGGAGACCCAGTACTTC. Protein sequence: CASSLGRGGKVETQYF.

The chain uses TRBV2 and TRBJ1-4; D is perhaps TRBD1 (5 bases). This CDR3 contains 14 residues. From germline, CDR1 is SNHLY and CDR2 FYNNEI. V was clipped by 7 bases and J by 5 bases, with 14 bases between them. The DNA of the CDR3 is TGTGCCAGCATCGTTGACAGAAAGAATGAAAAACTGTTTTTT. Amino acids: CASIVDRKNEKLFF.

In this sample, this clone turned up a few times. The V call is TRBV4-1, the J call TRBJ1-1, with D tentatively TRBD1 (5 bases). Trimming removed 3 bases from V and 1 base from J, with 9 bases in between. The CDR3 has 14 amino acids. CDR1 MGHRA and CDR2 YSYEKL come from the germline V gene. As DNA, the CDR3 is TGCGCCAGCAGCCACTTGACAGAGAACACTGAAGCTTTCTTT. Translation gives CASSHLTENTEAFF.

This chain uses TRBV29-1 with TRBJ2-5, with 11 bases that match TRBD1. V shed 7 bases and J 5 bases; nucleotides not matched to a gene: 6. The length of the CDR3 is 13 residues. Per germline, CDR1 SQVTM and CDR2 ANQGSEA. In DNA, the CDR3 is TGCAGCGGGGGACAGGGGGTGGAGGAGACCCAGTACTTC. Protein: CSGGQGVEETQYF.

This clone is a singleton in its sample. Other DNA sequences in the sample encode the same CDR3. The chain couples TRBV18 to TRBJ1-5, with 10 bases lining up with TRBD1. Germline CDR1 reads KGHSH; CDR2 reads LQKENI. This CDR3 spans 16 amino acids. V lost 0 bases to trimming and J lost 2 bases; unmatched junction nucleotides: 1. CDR3 amino acids: CASSPPGTGGNQPQHF. In DNA form, the CDR3 reads TGTGCCAGCTCACCACCAGGGACAGGGGGCAATCAGCCCCAGCATTTT. Based on the CDR3 plus reference TRBV18 and TRBJ1-5, the full variable domain is NAGVMQNPRHLVRRRGQEARLRCSPMKGHSHVYWYRQLPEEGLKFMVYLQKENIIDESGMPKERFSAEFPKEGPSILRIQQVVRGDSAAYFCASSPPGTGGNQPQHFGDGTRLSIL.

The chain links TRBV18 to TRBJ2-3, with D possibly TRBD2 on 6 matching bases. V dropped 2 bases and J dropped 3 bases, with 9 bases sitting between them. CDR1 and CDR2 from the germline V gene are KGHSH and LQKENI. The CDR3 is 14 residues long. CDR3 DNA: TGTGCCAGCTCACCATCGGGAGTGACAGATACGCAGTATTTT. Protein sequence: CASSPSGVTDTQYF.

The chain links TRBV6-6 to TRBJ2-7; possible D gene TRBD1, 5 bases. This CDR3 is 13 amino acids long. Germline V gene data show CDR1 as MNHNY and CDR2 as SVGAGI (reference sequence). V was cut by 0 bases and J by 6 bases, with 9 bases left in between. CDR3 in amino acids: CASSYSQGSEQYV. CDR3 coding DNA: TGTGCCAGCAGTTACTCCCAGGGATCCGAGCAGTACGTC.

The DNA for the CDR3 is TGCGCCAGCAGGACAGGGGGTACTGCAACTAATGAAAAACTGTTTTTT. This gives the protein CASRTGGTATNEKLFF. V is TRBV5-1 and J is TRBJ1-4; 9 bases line up with TRBD1. With 5 bases clipped from V and 0 bases from J, the junction kept 5 bases outside the gene matches. Germline V gives CDR1 SGHRS, CDR2 YFSETQ. CDR3 length: 16 amino acids.

The J gene is TRBJ1-4, the V gene TRBV29-1; D is undetermined. V lost 4 bases and J 5 bases, leaving 11 bases between the germline ends. CDR3 length: 13 residues. Looked up from germline, CDR1 is SQVTM and CDR2 is ANQGSEA. The CDR3 DNA follows: TGCAGCGTTGGGCGGGGATCCAATGAAAAACTGTTTTTT. This sequence encodes CSVGRGSNEKLFF.